The 23 T cell receptor beta chains in this list originate from one sample, sequenced in a study of control samples from healthy donors and cancer patients. Here immunoSEQ multiplex PCR was the method, and the copy in TCRdb shows in-frame clones only, minus some. The sample carries 85,000 to 90,000 clones, 70% to 90% recorded once. Input material: blood. The receptors here all came from a woman in her thirties or forties in good health.

V gene TRBV18 combines with J gene TRBJ1-3; TRBD1 matches 8 bases. The CDR3 spans 17 residues. CDR1 KGHSH and CDR2 LQKENI come from the germline V gene. Germline trimming cut 3 bases from V and 0 bases from J; bases unmatched to any gene: 7. CDR3 DNA: TGTGCCAGCTCACCCATTAGGGACAGGCCCTCTGGAAACACCATATATTTT. Translating gives CASSPIRDRPSGNTIYF. Looking up the rest from reference TRBV18 and TRBJ1-3 gives the full variable domain: NAGVMQNPRHLVRRRGQEARLRCSPMKGHSHVYWYRQLPEEGLKFMVYLQKENIIDESGMPKERFSAEFPKEGPSILRIQQVVRGDSAAYFCASSPIRDRPSGNTIYFGEGSWLTVV.

The chain recombines TRBV5-4 with TRBJ1-1, with D maybe TRBD1 (5 bases). The CDR3 covers 14 residues. CDR1 SGHNT and CDR2 YYREEE come from the germline V gene (reference sequence). V gave up 4 bases and J gave up 0 bases, with 10 bases separating them. Written as DNA, the CDR3 is TGTGCCAGCAGCCCGGGACGGCTGAACACTGAAGCTTTCTTT. Translation: CASSPGRLNTEAFF.

The CDR3 sequence is CASSLDRVYGYTF. The CDR3 region has the DNA TGTGCCAGCAGCTTGGACCGGGTCTATGGCTACACCTTC. This sequence joins TRBV5-4 and TRBJ1-2; no reliable D call. The CDR3 runs 13 residues. CDR1 and CDR2 from the germline V gene are SGHNT and YYREEE (reference sequence). The germline V and J ends were trimmed by 0 bases and 4 bases, with 7 bases remaining between them.

The chain's CDR3 is CASSVGGPTDTQYF. CDR3 sequence (DNA): TGTGCCAGCAGCGTCGGGGGCCCCACAGATACGCAGTATTTT. The chain combines TRBV5-4 with TRBJ2-3; D possibly matches TRBD1 or TRBD2 (6 bases each). This CDR3 region has 14 residues. CDR1 is SGHNT and CDR2 is YYREEE in the germline V gene (reference sequence). V lost 4 bases, J lost 2 bases, and 11 bases lay in between.

The chain carries TRBV27 and TRBJ1-3; the D gene is possibly TRBD1 (6 bases). Germline V gene data show CDR1 as MNHEY and CDR2 as SMNVEV (reference sequence). V dropped 0 bases and J dropped 0 bases, with 6 bases sitting between them. This CDR3 has 15 amino acids. Here the CDR3 DNA reads TGTGCCAGCAGTTTATCAGGGGGCTCTGGAAACACCATATATTTT. As protein: CASSLSGGSGNTIYF.

The chain carries TRBV5-6 and TRBJ2-3; D gene unclear. The V end was cut by 2 bases, the J end by 0 bases, with 10 bases between. Germline V gene sequence: CDR1 SGHDT, CDR2 YYEEEE. The CDR3 runs 15 residues. The CDR3 sequence: CASSFNGMSTDTQYF. In DNA form, the CDR3 reads TGTGCCAGCAGCTTTAACGGAATGAGCACAGATACGCAGTATTTT. Together with reference TRBV5-6 and TRBJ2-3, the CDR3 gives the full variable domain: DAGVTQSPTHLIKTRGQQVTLRCSPKSGHDTVSWYQQALGQGPQFIFQYYEEEERQRGNFPDRFSGHQFPNYSSELNVNALLLGDSALYLCASSFNGMSTDTQYFGPGTRLTVL.

The table lists this clone with a count of one. This chain connects TRBV3-1 (or the pseudogene TRBV3-2) to TRBJ1-2; 10 positions match TRBD1. The CDR3 runs 13 residues. Germline values: CDR1 LGHDT, CDR2 YNNKEL (reference sequence). The V gene end was trimmed by 4 bases and the J gene end by 6 bases; junction bases not matched to a gene: 2. The CDR3 DNA reads as TGTGCCAGCAGCCGTGGGACAGGGGATGGCTACACCTTC. Protein product: CASSRGTGDGYTF.

The chain recombines TRBV9 with TRBJ2-3; 8 bases line up with TRBD2. With V trimmed by 0 bases and J by 5 bases, 5 bases remained unmatched. The germline V gene encodes CDR1 SGDLS and CDR2 YYNGEE. There are 15 residues in the CDR3. The CDR3 is CASSVAGGLRDTQYF. The CDR3 DNA reads TGTGCCAGCAGCGTAGCGGGGGGGCTTAGAGATACGCAGTATTTT. The complete variable domain, with remaining parts taken from reference TRBV9 and TRBJ2-3, reads DSGVTQTPKHLITATGQRVTLRCSPRSGDLSVYWYQQSLDQGLQFLIQYYNGEERAKGNILERFSAQQFPDLHSELNLSSLELGDSALYFCASSVAGGLRDTQYFGPGTRLTVL.

The chain couples TRBV5-1 to TRBJ1-1; TRBD1 matches 7 bases. V trimming: 0 bases; J trimming: 5 bases; junction bases outside the gene matches: 7. CDR3 length: 15 residues. Germline V gene lookup returns CDR1 SGHRS and CDR2 YFSETQ. The CDR3 region is CASSLDGGGRTEAFF. The CDR3, as DNA: TGCGCCAGCAGCTTGGACGGAGGGGGCAGAACTGAAGCTTTCTTT.

The chain joins TRBV6-1 to TRBJ2-4; D remains unclear. The CDR3 totals 14 residues. V lost 1 base to trimming and J lost 9 bases, with 13 bases between them. The germline V gene has CDR1 MNHNS and CDR2 SASEGT. The CDR3 spells CASSEGAQGGIQYF. DNA for the CDR3: TGTGCCAGCAGTGAAGGGGCCCAAGGCGGCATTCAGTACTTC.

The V gene is TRBV24-1, the J gene TRBJ2-7; 7 bases are shared with TRBD1. J gave up 4 bases and V 2 bases, and 10 bases lay outside the gene matches. Germline loops: CDR1 KGHDR, CDR2 SFDVKD. This CDR3 spans 16 amino acids. In nucleotides, the CDR3 is TGTGCCACCAGTGATTCGGGGACAGACGGTGCATACGAGCAGTACTTC. The encoded protein is CATSDSGTDGAYEQYF.

This clone showed up just once. V gene TRBV7-8 combines with J gene TRBJ1-1; no clear D. Trimming cost V 3 bases and J 7 bases, with 9 bases left between them. In germline, CDR1 is SGHVS, CDR2 FQNEAQ. The CDR3 runs 12 residues. The CDR3 DNA reads as TGTGCCAGCAGCTTTAGCGGCTTTGAAGCTTTCTTT. Encoded protein: CASSFSGFEAFF.

The chain links TRBV27 to TRBJ1-1; perhaps TRBD1 as D (6 bases). V lost 8 bases, J lost 6 bases, and 19 bases lay in between. The CDR3 totals 14 residues. The germline V gene has CDR1 MNHEY and CDR2 SMNVEV (reference sequence). CDR3 region: CASENRDTRSEAFF. CDR3 in DNA: TGTGCCAGCGAGAACCGGGACACCAGGTCTGAAGCTTTCTTT.

The chain couples TRBV3-1 (or the pseudogene TRBV3-2) to TRBJ1-1, with D unclear. Between the trimmed V and J ends, which lost 3 bases and 0 bases, there was a span of 14 bases. CDR1 and CDR2 (germline): LGHDT, YNNKEL (reference sequence). The CDR3 totals 16 residues. The CDR3 loop reads CASSQGPYGMNTEAFF. The CDR3 DNA follows: TGTGCCAGCAGCCAGGGCCCGTATGGGATGAACACTGAAGCTTTCTTT.

The chain combines TRBV7-2 with TRBJ1-2; D unclear. The CDR3 loop spans 12 amino acids. Trimming removed 4 bases at V and 4 bases at J, with 7 bases between. Germline loops: CDR1 SGHTA, CDR2 FQGNSA. The CDR3 nucleotides are TGTGCCAGCAGCTCCGACCTCTATGGCTACACCTTC. It is translated as CASSSDLYGYTF.

V gene TRBV2 combines with J gene TRBJ2-5, with 9 bases identical to TRBD2. This CDR3 is built from 15 residues. The trim removed 6 bases at V and 0 bases at J, leaving 5 bases unmatched. The germline gives CDR1 SNHLY, CDR2 FYNNEI. This CDR3 is CASRGLAGYQETQYF. In nucleotides, the CDR3 is TGTGCCAGCAGGGGCCTAGCGGGGTACCAAGAGACCCAGTACTTC.

This clone was observed once. The chain recombines TRBV19 with TRBJ2-3; D may correspond to TRBD1 or TRBD2 (5 bases each). The V gene lost 5 bases and the J gene lost 11 bases, with 17 bases spanning the gap. In germline, CDR1 is LNHDA, CDR2 SQIVND (reference sequence). The CDR3 is 13 amino acids. This chain's CDR3 is CASSSSGTSLQYF. The CDR3 bases are TGTGCCAGTAGTTCGTCCGGGACCTCCTTGCAGTATTTT.

The V call is TRBV10-3, the J call TRBJ2-7, with TRBD1 identical over 9 bases. V lost 4 bases to trimming and J lost 3 bases; unmatched junction nucleotides: 4. Germline V lookup: CDR1 ENHRY, CDR2 SYGVKD. This CDR3 region has 14 residues. The CDR3 loop reads CAISGGQGHYEQYF. DNA of the CDR3: TGTGCCATCAGTGGGGGACAGGGTCACTACGAGCAGTACTTC.

In DNA, the CDR3 is TGTGCCAGCAGACAAAGCGGGGGGGCCTACAATGAGCAGTTCTTC. Protein product: CASRQSGGAYNEQFF. V is TRBV2 and J is TRBJ2-1, with 10 nucleotides matching TRBD2. The V segment lost 6 bases and the J segment 2 bases; nucleotides outside the gene matches: 4. The CDR3 is 15 amino acids. Looked up from germline, CDR1 is SNHLY and CDR2 is FYNNEI.

This sequence joins TRBV12-3 or TRBV12-4 and TRBJ1-2; a weak D match, TRBD1 (6 bases). CDR3 length equals 13 residues. V was trimmed by 6 bases and J by 2 bases, leaving 10 bases between them. The CDR3 loop is CASSQGWNYGYTF. DNA for the CDR3: TGTGCCAGCAGCCAGGGGTGGAACTATGGCTACACCTTC.

This clone occurred once. The rearrangement joins TRBV7-8 to TRBJ2-1; D is perhaps TRBD1 or TRBD2 (6 bases each). V lost 5 bases and J 8 bases, leaving 19 bases between the germline ends. The germline gives CDR1 SGHVS, CDR2 FQNEAQ. The length of the CDR3 is 15 residues. The CDR3 sequence is CASSGSWGASDEQFF. DNA of the CDR3: TGTGCCAGCAGCGGTAGTTGGGGGGCGAGCGATGAGCAGTTCTTC.

At least ten counts were recorded for this clone. Here the CDR3 DNA reads TGTGCCAGCAGCCACATGAGAAGAGGGGGCGCGTACACCTTC. Protein product: CASSHMRRGGAYTF. The chain links TRBV3-1 (or the pseudogene TRBV3-2) to TRBJ1-2; 7 bases line up with TRBD1. The CDR3 is made up of 14 amino acids. V shed 3 bases, J shed 11 bases, and the junction held 12 bases outside the gene matches. CDR1 is LGHDT, CDR2 YNNKEL, per germline (reference sequence).

The chain joins TRBV6-5 to TRBJ2-2; D may be TRBD1 (6 bases). The CDR3 runs to 15 residues. The germline V gene encodes CDR1 MNHEY and CDR2 SVGAGI. V was trimmed by 4 bases and J by 2 bases, leaving 11 bases between them. CDR3 residues: CASSFRTDNTGELFF. In DNA, the CDR3 is TGTGCCAGCAGTTTTAGGACAGATAACACCGGGGAGCTGTTTTTT.